This T cell receptor beta chain comes out of a study of blood T cell repertoires in COVID-19. Assay used: immunoSEQ multiplex PCR; TCRdb lists only in-frame clones, some missing. Of some 300,000 clones in the sample, 85% to 95% are singletons; the top ten hold roughly 3.9%. Germline lookup yields CDR1 LNHDA and CDR2 SQIVND (reference sequence). The CDR3 totals 12 residues. The junction had 2 bases not matched to a gene; V was cut back by 6 bases and J by 5 bases. This study enrolled people aged about 18 to 100 from roughly 24 US geographic areas. Participants were placed into cohorts based on the clinical history they reported.

The clonotype originates from a woman aged 25 to 39 who had been exposed to COVID-19. The material sequenced was PBMCs or T cells enriched from blood (not recorded which). This chain joins TRBV19 and TRBJ2-5; 8 bases line up with TRBD1. Written as DNA, the CDR3 is TGTGCCAGTAGGGACAGGGTGGAGACCCAGTACTTC. This translates into CASRDRVETQYF. Full variable domain (rest looked up from reference TRBV19 and TRBJ2-5): DGGITQSPKYLFRKEGQNVTLSCEQNLNHDAMYWYRQDPGQGLRLIYYSQIVNDFQKGDIAEGYSVSREKKESFPLTVTSAQKNPTAFYLCASRDRVETQYFGPGTRLLVL.